One T cell receptor beta chain is described in this entry. Its matching antigen is unknown. These data come from a study of shared clonotypes between healthy human individuals. On the study more broadly: Donor ages ranged 18 to 49 years: two women, a few men.

Study results and limitations: Several donors showed sharing of approximately 5% of naive CD4 clonotypes.

The data were produced by immunoSEQ multiplex PCR, yet TCRdb's version contains in-frame clones alone and is incomplete. The profile covers 1.6 million or so clones, with roughly 96% appearing a single time and approximately 1.2% taken by the ten largest. Germline CDR1 is GTSNPN and CDR2 is SVGIG (reference sequence). CDR3 length: 14 residues. The trim removed 5 bases at V and 7 bases at J, leaving 4 bases unmatched. The study separated CD4+ cells into CD45RA+ naive and CD45RA-negative memory subsets. The source material was naive CD4+ T cells sorted from blood. The subset here: CD45RA+ positively selected. This receptor was taken from a man aged 25-40 years in good health. The chain employs TRBV30 and TRBJ2-3, with 15 bases matching TRBD2. This CDR3 is CAWAGLAGGNTQYF. DNA for the CDR3: TGTGCCTGGGCGGGACTAGCGGGGGGTAATACGCAGTATTTT.